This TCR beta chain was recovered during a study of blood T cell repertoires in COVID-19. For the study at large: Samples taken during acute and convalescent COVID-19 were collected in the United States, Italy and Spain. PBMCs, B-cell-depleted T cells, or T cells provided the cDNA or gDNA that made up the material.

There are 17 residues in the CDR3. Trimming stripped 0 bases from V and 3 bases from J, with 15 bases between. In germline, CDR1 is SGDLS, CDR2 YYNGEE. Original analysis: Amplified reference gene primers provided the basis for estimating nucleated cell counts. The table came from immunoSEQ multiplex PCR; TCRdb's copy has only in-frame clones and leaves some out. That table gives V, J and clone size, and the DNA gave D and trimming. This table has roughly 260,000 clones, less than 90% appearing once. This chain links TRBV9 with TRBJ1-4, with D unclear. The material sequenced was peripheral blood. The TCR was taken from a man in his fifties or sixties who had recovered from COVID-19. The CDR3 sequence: CASSVVDTPGANEKLFF. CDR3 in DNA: TGTGCCAGCAGCGTAGTAGATACCCCGGGAGCTAATGAAAAACTGTTTTTT.